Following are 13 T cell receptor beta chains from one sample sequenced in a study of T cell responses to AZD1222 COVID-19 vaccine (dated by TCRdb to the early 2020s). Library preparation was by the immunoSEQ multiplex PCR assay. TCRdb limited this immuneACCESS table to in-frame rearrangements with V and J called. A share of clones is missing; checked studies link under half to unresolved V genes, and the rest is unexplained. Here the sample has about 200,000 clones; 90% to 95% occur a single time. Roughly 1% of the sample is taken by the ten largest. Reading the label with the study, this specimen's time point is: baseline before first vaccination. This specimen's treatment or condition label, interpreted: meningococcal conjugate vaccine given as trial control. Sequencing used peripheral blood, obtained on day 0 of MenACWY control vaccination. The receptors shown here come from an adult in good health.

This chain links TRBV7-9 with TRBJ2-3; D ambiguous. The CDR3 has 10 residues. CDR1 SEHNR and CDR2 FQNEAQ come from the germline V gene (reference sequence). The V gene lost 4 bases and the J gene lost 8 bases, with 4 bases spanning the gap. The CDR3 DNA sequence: TGTGCCAGCAGCTCCGGTACGCAGTATTTT. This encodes CASSSGTQYF.

The CDR3 DNA reads as TGTGCCAGCAGCCGAACCAGGGGGACAGGGGCAGTGTGGACTGAAGCTTTCTTT. It codes for CASSRTRGTGAVWTEAFF. The chain joins TRBV7-9 to TRBJ1-1; 10 bases match TRBD1. Germline-derived CDR1 and CDR2 are SEHNR and FQNEAQ (reference sequence). Trimming cost V 5 bases and J 5 bases; bases outside gene matches: 17. The length of the CDR3 is 18 residues.

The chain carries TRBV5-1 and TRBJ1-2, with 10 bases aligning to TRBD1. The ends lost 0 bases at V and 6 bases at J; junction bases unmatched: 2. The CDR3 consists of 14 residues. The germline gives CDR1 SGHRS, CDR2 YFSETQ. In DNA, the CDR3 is TGCGCCAGCAGCTTGGGAGGGACAGGGGATGGCTACACCTTC. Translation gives CASSLGGTGDGYTF. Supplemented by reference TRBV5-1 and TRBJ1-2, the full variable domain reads KAGVTQTPRYLIKTRGQQVTLSCSPISGHRSVSWYQQTPGQGLQFLFEYFSETQRNKGNFPGRFSGRQFSNSRSEMNVSTLELGDSALYLCASSLGGTGDGYTFGSGTRLTVV.

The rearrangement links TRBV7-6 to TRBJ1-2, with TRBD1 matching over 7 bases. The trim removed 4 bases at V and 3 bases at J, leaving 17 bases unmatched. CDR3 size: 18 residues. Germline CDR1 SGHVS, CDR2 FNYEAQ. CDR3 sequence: CASSSSRRRGGEDYGYTF. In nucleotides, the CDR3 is TGTGCCAGCAGCTCCTCTCGGCGCCGAGGGGGCGAAGACTATGGCTACACCTTC.

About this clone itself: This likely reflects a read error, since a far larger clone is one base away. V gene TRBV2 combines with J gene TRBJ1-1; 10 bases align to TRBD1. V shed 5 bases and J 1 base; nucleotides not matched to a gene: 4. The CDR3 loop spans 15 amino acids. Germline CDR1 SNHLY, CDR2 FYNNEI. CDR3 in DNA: TGTGCCAGCAGTAAGGACAGGGGGAGGAACACTGAAGCTTTCTTT. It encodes CASSKDRGRNTEAFF.

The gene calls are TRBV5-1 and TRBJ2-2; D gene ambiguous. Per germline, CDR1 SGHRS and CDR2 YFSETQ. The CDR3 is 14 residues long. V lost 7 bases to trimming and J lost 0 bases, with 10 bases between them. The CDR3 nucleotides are TGCGCCAGCCGCCCCCCTACGAACACCGGGGAGCTGTTTTTT. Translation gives CASRPPTNTGELFF. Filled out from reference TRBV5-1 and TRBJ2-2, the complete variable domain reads KAGVTQTPRYLIKTRGQQVTLSCSPISGHRSVSWYQQTPGQGLQFLFEYFSETQRNKGNFPGRFSGRQFSNSRSEMNVSTLELGDSALYLCASRPPTNTGELFFGEGSRLTVL.

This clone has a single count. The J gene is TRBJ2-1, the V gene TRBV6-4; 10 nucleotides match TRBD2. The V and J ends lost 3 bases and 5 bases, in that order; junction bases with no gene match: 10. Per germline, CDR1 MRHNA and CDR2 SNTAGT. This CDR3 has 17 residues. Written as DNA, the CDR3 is TGTGCCAGCAGTGAAGACCTAGCGGGGGTGGTCCACAATGAGCAGTTCTTC. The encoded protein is CASSEDLAGVVHNEQFF.

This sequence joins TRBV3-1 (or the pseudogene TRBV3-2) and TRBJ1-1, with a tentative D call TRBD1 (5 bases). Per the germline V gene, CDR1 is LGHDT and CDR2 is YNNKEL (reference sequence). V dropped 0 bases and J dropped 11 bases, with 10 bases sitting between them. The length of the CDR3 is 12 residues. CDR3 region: CASSQEGRGAFF. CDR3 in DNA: TGTGCCAGCAGCCAAGAGGGACGGGGGGCTTTCTTT.

The CDR3 DNA reads TGTGCCAGCAGAGACAGGGTTGAAAAACTGTTTTTT. As protein: CASRDRVEKLFF. V usage is TRBV28 and J usage is TRBJ1-4, with TRBD1 matching 7 bases. J lost 7 bases, V lost 6 bases, and 2 bases had no gene match. From germline, CDR1 is MDHEN and CDR2 SYDVKM. The CDR3 consists of 12 residues.

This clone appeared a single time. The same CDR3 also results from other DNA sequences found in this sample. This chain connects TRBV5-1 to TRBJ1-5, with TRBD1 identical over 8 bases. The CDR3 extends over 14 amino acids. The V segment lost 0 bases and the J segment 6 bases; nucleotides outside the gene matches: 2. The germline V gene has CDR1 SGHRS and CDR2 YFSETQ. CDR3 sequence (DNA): TGCGCCAGCAGCTTGGGGGGGACAGGTCAGCCCCAGCATTTT. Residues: CASSLGGTGQPQHF.

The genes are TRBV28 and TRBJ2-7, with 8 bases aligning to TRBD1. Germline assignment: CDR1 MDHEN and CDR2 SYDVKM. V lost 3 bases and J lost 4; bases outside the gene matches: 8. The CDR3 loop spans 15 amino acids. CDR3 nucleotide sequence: TGTGCCAGCAGTTTGATCCCCCAGGGGGCGTACGAGCAGTACTTC. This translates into CASSLIPQGAYEQYF.

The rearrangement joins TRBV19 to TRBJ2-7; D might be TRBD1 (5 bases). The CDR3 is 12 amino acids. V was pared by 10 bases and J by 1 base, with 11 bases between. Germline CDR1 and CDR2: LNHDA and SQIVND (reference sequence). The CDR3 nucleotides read TGTGCCACCCAAGACAGTTCCTACGAGCAGTACTTC. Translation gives CATQDSSYEQYF.

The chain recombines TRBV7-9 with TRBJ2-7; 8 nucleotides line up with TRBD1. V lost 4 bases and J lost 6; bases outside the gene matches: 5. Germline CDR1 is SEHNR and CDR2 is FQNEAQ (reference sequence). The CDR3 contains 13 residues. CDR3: CASSWTGSGEQYF. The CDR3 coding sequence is TGTGCCAGCAGCTGGACAGGGTCGGGCGAGCAGTACTTC.